One TCR beta chain is described in this entry. The antigen is undetermined. The sort gate was single viable CD3+CD4+CD8-CD45RO+ cells for memory CD4+ T cells. Original handling: Out-of-frame sequences were removed, leaving a few million distinct TCRbeta sequences. Data came from immunoSEQ multiplex PCR; TCRdb stores just in-frame clones and leaves some out. Clone size and V and J calls were adopted from that table, with D and trimming inferred from the DNA. The repertoire holds 35,000 to 50,000 clones, with over 70% as singletons. The sample belongs to a study of memory CD4+ T cells and cytomegalovirus serostatus. Study-wide context: Donors were healthy Belgian adults, 9 or 10 CMV seropositive and some 24 seronegative.

The germline V gene has CDR1 SQVTM and CDR2 ANQGSEA. The trim removed 7 bases at V and 2 bases at J, leaving 8 bases unmatched. There are 13 residues in the CDR3. Overall study findings and caveats: Of approximately 150 reported CMV TCRbeta sequences, around 63 were found in memory CD4+ repertoires.

The V and J genes are TRBV29-1 and TRBJ2-7; TRBD1 aligns across 7 bases. The sequencing sample was made of memory CD4+ T cells from blood. The clonotype comes from an adult in good health and CMV-seronegative. Here the CDR3 DNA reads TGCAGCGCTAGAGGTCAGGGGGCCTACGAGCAGTACTTC. It yields the protein CSARGQGAYEQYF.